This T cell receptor beta chain was recorded in a study of T-cell reconstitution after alpha-beta-depleted transplantation in children. Points from the study as a whole: Fresh T-cell production supplied most of the T-cell counts and diversity seen one year after transplant.

Germline V gene sequence: CDR1 MDHEN, CDR2 SYDVKM. V dropped 0 bases and J dropped 0; count of bases not matched to a gene: 7. The CDR3 is made up of 17 amino acids. A note on this clonotype: Its matching antigen is unknown.

Molecular barcoding with unique molecular identifiers was used for the TCRbeta library. TCRdb used MiXCR to reprocess the PCR reads, holding one entry per CDR3 protein. The repertoire holds 450,000 to 600,000 distinct CDR3 sequences, with 10% to 15% as singletons. This TCR was recovered from a male patient aged 5 to 17 who had a stem cell transplant for acute myeloid leukemia, so the T cells may come from the graft donor. The gene calls are TRBV28 and TRBJ1-1, with TRBD1 matching 7 bases. The sequenced sample was PBMCs, mostly from graft donor cells, obtained 360 days after TCRalphabeta/CD19-depleted stem cell transplant. This chain's CDR3 is CASSLWGTASLNTEAFF. CDR3 nucleotide sequence: TGTGCCAGCAGTTTATGGGGGACAGCCTCTCTGAACACTGAAGCTTTCTTT.